The sequence of this T cell receptor (beta chain) was determined in a study of shared clonotypes between healthy human individuals. Study outcomes and limitations: Read depth was anticipated to influence clonotype sharing among donors. The study generally estimated greater richness for naive than memory subsets.

Sequencing was performed with immunoSEQ multiplex PCR; in TCRdb, only in-frame clones are kept and a portion is missing. The table includes 1 million to 1.2 million clones, roughly 80% detected once. As regards this clone: Its matching antigen is unknown.

Sequencing was performed on memory CD4+ T cells from PBMCs. Stated subset: CD45RA-negative fraction. This TCR came from a man in his late teens or twenties in good health. Some clones in this sample may be carry-over from other donors' samples.

This CDR3 is CASSDIWTGSGELFF. The DNA of the CDR3 is TGTGCCAGCAGTGACATCTGGACAGGGTCCGGGGAGCTGTTTTTT. V usage is TRBV6-1 and J usage is TRBJ2-2; 8 positions match TRBD1. The germline CDR1 and CDR2 sequences are MNHNS and SASEGT. After removal of 3 bases from V and 6 bases from J, the junction contained 6 bases not matched to a gene. The CDR3 sequence is 15 residues long.